These T cell receptor beta chains were read from a single sample in a study of cytomegalovirus exposure and HLA in healthy donors. This table comes from immunoSEQ multiplex PCR, and its TCRdb copy is limited to in-frame clones, with some not included. The sample carries 65,000 to 100,000 clones, nearly 80% recorded once. The sample taken for sequencing was PBMCs. Receptors were obtained from a female donor in good health and CMV-seronegative. The CDR3 runs from the conserved cysteine through the conserved F or W.

J: TRBJ1-1; V: TRBV19; CDR3: CASSTGIMNTEAFF
J: TRBJ2-7; V: TRBV11-3; CDR3: CASSLGSSYEQYF
J: TRBJ2-5; V: TRBV5-1; CDR3: CASSFHRDTGTQYF
J: TRBJ2-5; V: TRBV6-5; CDR3: CASSYIAGVSQETQYF
J: TRBJ1-2; V: TRBV5-1; CDR3: CASSPGTGVSSLRGYTF
J: TRBJ2-2; V: TRBV2; CDR3: CASSRTSGSPGELFF
J: TRBJ1-5; V: TRBV2; CDR3: CASNLGRQDNQPQHF
J: TRBJ1-4; V: TRBV7-9; CDR3: CASSAGTWGEKLFF
J: TRBJ1-1; V: TRBV30; CDR3: CACRENTEAFF
J: TRBJ2-1; V: TRBV5-4; CDR3: CASSLQGQGYDEQFF
J: TRBJ2-4; V: TRBV6-6; CDR3: CASSYGVKDIQYF
J: TRBJ2-5; V: TRBV28; CDR3: CASTDGTGEETQYF
J: TRBJ2-1; V: TRBV7-8; CDR3: CASSRGATGGLGSEQFF
J: TRBJ2-7; V: TRBV5-1; CDR3: CASSPGTSGGPYEQYF
J: TRBJ2-1; V: TRBV7-8; CDR3: CASSLAGGEQFF
J: TRBJ2-7; V: TRBV14; CDR3: CASSQIAPF
J: TRBJ2-7; V: TRBV25-1; CDR3: CATRSSYEQYF
J: TRBJ2-1; V: TRBV9; CDR3: CASSVLAGVDNEQFF
J: TRBJ1-1; V: TRBV6-4; CDR3: CASSSFSGAEAFF
J: TRBJ1-1; V: TRBV30; CDR3: CAWSSVQWSEAFF
J: TRBJ1-1; V: TRBV5-4; CDR3: CASRPGQVAEAFF
J: TRBJ1-5; V: TRBV6-6; CDR3: CASSLQGDQPQHF
J: TRBJ1-1; V: TRBV2; CDR3: CASLGQGYAEAFF
J: TRBJ2-3; V: TRBV6-1; CDR3: CASSGTSGGFTDTQYF
J: TRBJ1-6; V: TRBV19; CDR3: CASSISYSPLHF
J: TRBJ1-1; V: TRBV7-8; CDR3: CASSLVSLAGSEAFF
J: TRBJ2-2; V: TRBV5-4; CDR3: CASSLRDRGRAGELFF
J: TRBJ2-7; V: TRBV2; CDR3: CASSGPGESLEQYF
J: TRBJ2-7; V: TRBV5-6; CDR3: CASSPLPGTGLDEQYF
J: TRBJ2-1; V: TRBV6-4; CDR3: CASSDDAGGPYNEQFF
J: TRBJ2-4; V: TRBV5-1; CDR3: CASSPGQGNIQYF
J: TRBJ2-7; V: TRBV10-1; CDR3: CASSKGLAGTVYEQYF
J: TRBJ2-3; V: TRBV9; CDR3: CASSLGLADQDTQYF
J: TRBJ2-7; V: TRBV5-4; CDR3: CASSLGDSTYEQYF
J: TRBJ2-2; V: TRBV19; CDR3: CASSIQGFGTGELFF
J: TRBJ2-1; V: TRBV11-1; CDR3: CASSSSGGTYNEQFF
J: TRBJ1-1; V: TRBV6-5; CDR3: CASSYTGTGKTEAFF
J: TRBJ1-5; V: TRBV10-3; CDR3: CAIMGWIQANQPQHF
J: TRBJ2-3; V: TRBV5-5; CDR3: CASSPGTGRDTQYF
J: TRBJ1-1; V: TRBV6-5; CDR3: CASSYSRGFLEAFF
J: TRBJ1-1; V: TRBV6-5; CDR3: CASSRDSEAFF
J: TRBJ1-4; V: TRBV28; CDR3: CASSLWAGSTNEKLFF
J: TRBJ2-3; V: TRBV5-1; CDR3: CASSLEGAWTDTQYF
J: TRBJ2-7; V: TRBV7-9; CDR3: CASTPMRSSYEQYF
J: TRBJ2-7; V: TRBV18; CDR3: CASSTGTGGEQYF
J: TRBJ1-5; V: TRBV19; CDR3: CATMAGSGNQPQHF